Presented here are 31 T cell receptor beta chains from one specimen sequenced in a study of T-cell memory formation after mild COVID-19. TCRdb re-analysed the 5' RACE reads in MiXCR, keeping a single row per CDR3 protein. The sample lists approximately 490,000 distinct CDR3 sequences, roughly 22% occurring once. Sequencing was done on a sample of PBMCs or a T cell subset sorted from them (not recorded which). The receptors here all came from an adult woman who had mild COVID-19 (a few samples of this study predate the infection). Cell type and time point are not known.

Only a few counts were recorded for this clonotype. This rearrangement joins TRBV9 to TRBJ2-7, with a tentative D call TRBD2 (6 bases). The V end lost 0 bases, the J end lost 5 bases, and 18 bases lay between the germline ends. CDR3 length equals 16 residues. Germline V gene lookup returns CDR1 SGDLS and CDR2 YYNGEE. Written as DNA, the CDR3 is TGTGCCAGCAGCGTAGCTGGCGGGACTCCACAGGACGAGCAGTACTTC. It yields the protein CASSVAGGTPQDEQYF.

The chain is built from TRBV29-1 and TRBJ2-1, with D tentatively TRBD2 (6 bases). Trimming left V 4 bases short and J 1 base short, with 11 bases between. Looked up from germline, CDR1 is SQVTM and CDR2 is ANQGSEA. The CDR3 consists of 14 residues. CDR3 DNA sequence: TGCAGCGTTGCGGCGGGATGGTCCTACAATGAGCAGTTCTTC. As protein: CSVAAGWSYNEQFF.

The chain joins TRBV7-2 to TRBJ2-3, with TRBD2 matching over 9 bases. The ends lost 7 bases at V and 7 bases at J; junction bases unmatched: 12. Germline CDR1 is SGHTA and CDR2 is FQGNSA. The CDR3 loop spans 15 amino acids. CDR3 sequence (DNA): TGTGCCAGCACCGCGGGAGGGGGAGGGCCCAATACGCAGTATTTT. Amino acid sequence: CASTAGGGGPNTQYF. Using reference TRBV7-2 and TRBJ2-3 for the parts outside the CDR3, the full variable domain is GAGVSQSPSNKVTEKGKDVELRCDPISGHTALYWYRQSLGQGLEFLIYFQGNSAPDKSGLPSDRFSAERTGGSVSTLTIQRTQQEDSAVYLCASTAGGGGPNTQYFGPGTRLTVL.

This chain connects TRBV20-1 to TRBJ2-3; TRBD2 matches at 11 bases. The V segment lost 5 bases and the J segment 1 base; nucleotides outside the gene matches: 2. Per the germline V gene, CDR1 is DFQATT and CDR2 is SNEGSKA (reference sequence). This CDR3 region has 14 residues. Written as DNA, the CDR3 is TGCAGTGCTTCGGGACTAGCGGGCACAGATACGCAGTATTTT. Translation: CSASGLAGTDTQYF.

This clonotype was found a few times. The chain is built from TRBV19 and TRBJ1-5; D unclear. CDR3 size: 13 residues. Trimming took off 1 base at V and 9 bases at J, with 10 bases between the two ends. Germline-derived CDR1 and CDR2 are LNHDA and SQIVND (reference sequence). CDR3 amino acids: CASSIVGGRPQHF. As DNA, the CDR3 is TGTGCCAGTAGTATAGTAGGCGGTCGGCCCCAGCATTTT.

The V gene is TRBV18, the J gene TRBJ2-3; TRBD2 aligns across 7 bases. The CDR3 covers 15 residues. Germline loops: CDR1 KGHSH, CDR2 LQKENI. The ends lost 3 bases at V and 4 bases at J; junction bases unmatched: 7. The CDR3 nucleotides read TGTGCCAGCTCACCTCAAAGCGGGGATTCAGATACGCAGTATTTT. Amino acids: CASSPQSGDSDTQYF.

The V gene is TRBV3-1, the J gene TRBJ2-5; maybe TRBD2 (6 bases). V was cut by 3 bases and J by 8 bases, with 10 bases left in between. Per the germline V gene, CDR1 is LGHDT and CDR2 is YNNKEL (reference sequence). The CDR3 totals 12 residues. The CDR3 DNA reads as TGTGCCAGCAGCCAGCGGGGCAGCACCCAGTACTTC. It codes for CASSQRGSTQYF.

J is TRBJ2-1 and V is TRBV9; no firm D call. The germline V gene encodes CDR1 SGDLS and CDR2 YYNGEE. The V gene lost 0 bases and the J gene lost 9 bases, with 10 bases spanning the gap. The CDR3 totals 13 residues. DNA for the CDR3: TGTGCCAGCAGCGTAGATATGGTCAGTGAGCAGTTCTTC. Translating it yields CASSVDMVSEQFF. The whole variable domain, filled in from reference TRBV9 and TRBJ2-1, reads DSGVTQTPKHLITATGQRVTLRCSPRSGDLSVYWYQQSLDQGLQFLIQYYNGEERAKGNILERFSAQQFPDLHSELNLSSLELGDSALYFCASSVDMVSEQFFGPGTRLTVL.

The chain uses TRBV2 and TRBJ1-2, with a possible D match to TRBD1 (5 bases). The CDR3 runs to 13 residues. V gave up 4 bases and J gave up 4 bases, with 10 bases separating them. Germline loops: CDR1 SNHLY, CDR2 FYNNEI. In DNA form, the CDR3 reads TGTGCCAGCAGTGGTCAGGGATCCTATGGCTACACCTTC. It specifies CASSGQGSYGYTF.

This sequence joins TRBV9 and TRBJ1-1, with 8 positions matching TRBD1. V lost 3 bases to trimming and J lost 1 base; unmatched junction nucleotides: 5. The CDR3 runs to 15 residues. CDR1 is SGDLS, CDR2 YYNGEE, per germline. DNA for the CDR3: TGTGCCAGCAGCGCGAACAGGGGGGCGAACACTGAAGCTTTCTTT. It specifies CASSANRGANTEAFF.

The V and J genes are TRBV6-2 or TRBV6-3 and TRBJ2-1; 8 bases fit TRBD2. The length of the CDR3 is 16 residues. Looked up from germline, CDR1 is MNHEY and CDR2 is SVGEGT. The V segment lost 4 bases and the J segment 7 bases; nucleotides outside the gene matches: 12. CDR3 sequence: CASSSTGTSFNNEQFF. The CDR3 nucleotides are TGTGCCAGCAGTTCCACCGGGACTAGTTTTAATAATGAGCAGTTCTTC.

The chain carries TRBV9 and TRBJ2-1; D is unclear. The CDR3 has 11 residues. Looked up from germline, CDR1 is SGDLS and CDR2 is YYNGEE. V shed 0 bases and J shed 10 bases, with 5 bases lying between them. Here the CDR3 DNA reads TGTGCCAGCAGCGTAGCTAACGAGCAGTTCTTC. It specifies CASSVANEQFF. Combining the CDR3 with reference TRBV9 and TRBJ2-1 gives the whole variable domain DSGVTQTPKHLITATGQRVTLRCSPRSGDLSVYWYQQSLDQGLQFLIQYYNGEERAKGNILERFSAQQFPDLHSELNLSSLELGDSALYFCASSVANEQFFGPGTRLTVL.

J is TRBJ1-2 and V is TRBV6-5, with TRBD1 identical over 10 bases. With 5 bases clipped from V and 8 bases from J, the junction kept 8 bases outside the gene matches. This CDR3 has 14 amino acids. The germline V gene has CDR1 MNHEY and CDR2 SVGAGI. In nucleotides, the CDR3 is TGTGCCAGCAGTCAGGGGGACAGGGGTGAGGGCTACACCTTC. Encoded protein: CASSQGDRGEGYTF.

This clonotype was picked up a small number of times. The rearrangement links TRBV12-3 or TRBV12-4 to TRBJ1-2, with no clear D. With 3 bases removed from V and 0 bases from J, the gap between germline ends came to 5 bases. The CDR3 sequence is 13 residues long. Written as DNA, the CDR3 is TGTGCCAGCAGTTTCGGGCCTAACTATGGCTACACCTTC. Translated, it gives CASSFGPNYGYTF.

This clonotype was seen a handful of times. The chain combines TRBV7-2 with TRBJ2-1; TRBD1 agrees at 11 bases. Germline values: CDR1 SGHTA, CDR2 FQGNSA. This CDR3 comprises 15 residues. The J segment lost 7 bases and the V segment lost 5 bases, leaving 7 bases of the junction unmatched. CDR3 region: CASSPGQGARNEQFF. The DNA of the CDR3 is TGTGCCAGCAGCCCCGGACAGGGGGCGCGAAATGAGCAGTTCTTC. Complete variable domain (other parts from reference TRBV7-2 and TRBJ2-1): GAGVSQSPSNKVTEKGKDVELRCDPISGHTALYWYRQSLGQGLEFLIYFQGNSAPDKSGLPSDRFSAERTGGSVSTLTIQRTQQEDSAVYLCASSPGQGARNEQFFGPGTRLTVL.

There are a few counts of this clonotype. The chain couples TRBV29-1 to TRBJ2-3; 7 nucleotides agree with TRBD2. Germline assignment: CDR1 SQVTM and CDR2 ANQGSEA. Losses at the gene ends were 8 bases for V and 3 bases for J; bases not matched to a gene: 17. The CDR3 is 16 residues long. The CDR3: CSPHPDGRLLTDTQYF. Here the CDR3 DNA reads TGCAGCCCCCACCCGGACGGGAGGTTATTGACAGATACGCAGTATTTT.

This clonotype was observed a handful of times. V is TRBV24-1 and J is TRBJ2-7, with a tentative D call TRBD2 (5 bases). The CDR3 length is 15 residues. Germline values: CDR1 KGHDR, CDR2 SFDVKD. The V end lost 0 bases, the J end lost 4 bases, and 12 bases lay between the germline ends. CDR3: CATSDLQSGSYEQYF. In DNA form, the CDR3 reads TGTGCCACCAGTGATTTGCAAAGCGGATCTTACGAGCAGTACTTC.

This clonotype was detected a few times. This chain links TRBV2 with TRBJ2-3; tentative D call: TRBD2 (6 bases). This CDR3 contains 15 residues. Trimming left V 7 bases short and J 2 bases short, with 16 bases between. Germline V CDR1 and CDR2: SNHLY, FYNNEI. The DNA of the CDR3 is TGTGCCAGCACTGTAGCGGCTAGCCTCACAGATACGCAGTATTTT. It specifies CASTVAASLTDTQYF.

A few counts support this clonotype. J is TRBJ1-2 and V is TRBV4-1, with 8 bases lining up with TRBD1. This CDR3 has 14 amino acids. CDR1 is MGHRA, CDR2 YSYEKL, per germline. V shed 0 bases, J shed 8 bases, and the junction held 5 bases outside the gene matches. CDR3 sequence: CASSQDATGGGYTF. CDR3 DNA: TGCGCCAGCAGCCAAGACGCCACAGGGGGAGGCTACACCTTC.

Here the CDR3 reads CASSPPNRDYRTDTQYF. In DNA, the CDR3 is TGTGCCAGCTCACCACCAAACCGGGACTATCGCACAGATACGCAGTATTTT. The chain joins TRBV18 to TRBJ2-3; the match to TRBD2 covers 7 bases. J was trimmed by 1 base and V by 0 bases; bases with no gene match: 7. Germline loops: CDR1 KGHSH, CDR2 LQKENI. This CDR3 has 17 residues.

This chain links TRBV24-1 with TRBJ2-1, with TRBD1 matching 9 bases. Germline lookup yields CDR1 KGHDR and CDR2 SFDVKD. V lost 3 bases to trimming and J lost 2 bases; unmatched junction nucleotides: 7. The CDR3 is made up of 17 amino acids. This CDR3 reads CATSDPGQGNTYNEQFF. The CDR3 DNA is TGTGCCACCAGTGATCCGGGACAGGGAAATACCTACAATGAGCAGTTCTTC.

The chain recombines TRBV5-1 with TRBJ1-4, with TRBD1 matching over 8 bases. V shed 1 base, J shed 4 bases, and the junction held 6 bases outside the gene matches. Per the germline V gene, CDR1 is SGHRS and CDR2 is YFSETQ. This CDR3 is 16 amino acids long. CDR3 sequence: CASSLRATGDNEKLFF. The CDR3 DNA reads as TGCGCCAGCAGCTTGAGGGCGACAGGGGATAATGAAAAACTGTTTTTT.

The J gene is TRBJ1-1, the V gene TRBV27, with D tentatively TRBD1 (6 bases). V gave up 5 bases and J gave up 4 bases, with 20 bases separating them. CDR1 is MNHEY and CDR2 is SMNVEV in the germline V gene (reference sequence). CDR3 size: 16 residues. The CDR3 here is CASSLISGGPGTEAFF. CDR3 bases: TGTGCCAGCAGTCTGATTAGCGGGGGCCCGGGCACTGAAGCTTTCTTT.

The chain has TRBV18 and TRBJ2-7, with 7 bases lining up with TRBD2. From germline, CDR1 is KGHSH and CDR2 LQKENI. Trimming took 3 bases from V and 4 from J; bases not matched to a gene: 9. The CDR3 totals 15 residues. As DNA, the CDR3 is TGTGCCAGCTCACCCCGGGACCTCGGGGGGTACGAGCAGTACTTC. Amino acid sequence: CASSPRDLGGYEQYF.

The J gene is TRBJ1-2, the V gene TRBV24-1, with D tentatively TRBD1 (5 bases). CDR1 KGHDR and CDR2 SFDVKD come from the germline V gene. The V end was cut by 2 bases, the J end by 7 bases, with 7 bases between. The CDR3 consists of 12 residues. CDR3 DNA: TGTGCCACCAGTGATTCGGGGGGTGGCTACACCTTC. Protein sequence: CATSDSGGGYTF.

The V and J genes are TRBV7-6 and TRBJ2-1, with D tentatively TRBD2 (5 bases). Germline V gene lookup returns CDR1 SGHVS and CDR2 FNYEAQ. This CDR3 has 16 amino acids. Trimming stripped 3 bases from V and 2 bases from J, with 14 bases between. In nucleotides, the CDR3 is TGTGCCAGCAGCTTTGCGAGCGGTGGGCCCTACAATGAGCAGTTCTTC. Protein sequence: CASSFASGGPYNEQFF.

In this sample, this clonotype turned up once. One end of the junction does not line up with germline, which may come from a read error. The CDR3 reads CASSEDRETQETQYF. In DNA, the CDR3 is TGCGCCAGCAGCGAAGATAGGGAGACTCAAGAGACCCAGTACTTC. The chain couples TRBV4-3 to TRBJ2-5; D is possibly TRBD2 (5 bases). Germline V gene sequence: CDR1 LGHNA, CDR2 YSLEER. The CDR3 sequence is 15 residues long.

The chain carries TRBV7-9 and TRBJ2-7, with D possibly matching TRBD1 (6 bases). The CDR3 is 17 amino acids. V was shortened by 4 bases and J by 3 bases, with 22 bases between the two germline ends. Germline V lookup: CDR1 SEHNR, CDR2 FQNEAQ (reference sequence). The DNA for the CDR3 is TGTGCCAGCAGCTCCTCCTATGCAAGACAGGTTTTCTACGAGCAGTACTTC. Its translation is CASSSSYARQVFYEQYF.

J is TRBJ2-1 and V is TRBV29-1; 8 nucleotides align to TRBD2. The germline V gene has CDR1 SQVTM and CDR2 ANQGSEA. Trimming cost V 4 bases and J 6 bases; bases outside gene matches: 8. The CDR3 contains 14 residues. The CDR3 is CSVVQSGSFNEQFF. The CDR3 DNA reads TGCAGCGTTGTCCAGAGCGGGAGCTTCAATGAGCAGTTCTTC.

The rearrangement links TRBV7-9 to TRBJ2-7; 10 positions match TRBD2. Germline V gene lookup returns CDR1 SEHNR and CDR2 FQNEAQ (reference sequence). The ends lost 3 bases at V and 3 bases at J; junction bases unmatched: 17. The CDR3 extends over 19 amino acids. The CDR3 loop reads CASSLGPSNSGRAGYEQYF. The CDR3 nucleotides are TGTGCCAGCAGCTTGGGCCCCTCAAACAGCGGGAGGGCCGGCTACGAGCAGTACTTC.

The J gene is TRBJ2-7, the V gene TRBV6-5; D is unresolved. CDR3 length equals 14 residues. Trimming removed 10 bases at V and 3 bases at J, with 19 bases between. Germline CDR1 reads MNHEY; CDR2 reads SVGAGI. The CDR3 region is CATRPQKLDYEQYF. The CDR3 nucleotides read TGTGCCACCAGACCACAGAAGTTGGACTACGAGCAGTACTTC.